This TCR beta chain was recorded in a study of Ad26.COV2.S vaccination and SARS-CoV-2 variants. Study at large: Participant was drawn from the COV1001 Ad26.COV2.S trial arm. Recipients of Ad26.COV2.S got it intramuscularly, once or twice 56 days apart.

Treatment noted: approximately 18 received Ad26.COV2.S at low or high dose, single or two shots; 5 received placebo; per-sample allocation not given. The investigators took samples on day 63 after the first vaccine or placebo injection. The vaccine antigen was prefusion-stabilized Wuhan SARS-CoV-2 spike. Worth noting for this clone: As yet, its antigen is unknown.

Measured with immunoSEQ multiplex PCR; TCRdb has only the in-frame clones, and not every one. The sample holds about 680,000 clones; roughly 90% are singletons and the top ten take over 1.3%. Findings and caveats of the study: Those who received vaccine or placebo ended up with similar non-spike TCR breadth.

CDR3 size: 16 residues. V was clipped by 7 bases and J by 0 bases; unmatched bases: 8. The germline V gene has CDR1 LNHDA and CDR2 SQIVND (reference sequence). The chain couples TRBV19 to TRBJ2-7; 11 bases are shared with TRBD2. The sequences come from peripheral blood, collected in a trial of Ad26.COV2.S vaccine versus placebo. The TCR was taken from a person between 18 and 60 years old who received the Ad26.COV2.S COVID-19 vaccine or a placebo. Written as DNA, the CDR3 is TGTGCCAGTAAGCGGACTAGCGGGCCGAGCTCCTACGAGCAGTACTTC. As protein: CASKRTSGPSSYEQYF. Variable domain in full (rest from reference TRBV19 and TRBJ2-7): DGGITQSPKYLFRKEGQNVTLSCEQNLNHDAMYWYRQDPGQGLRLIYYSQIVNDFQKGDIAEGYSVSREKKESFPLTVTSAQKNPTAFYLCASKRTSGPSSYEQYFGPGTRLTVT.